This T cell receptor beta chain was sequenced in a study of cytomegalovirus exposure and HLA in healthy donors. Across the study: The 120 validation repertoires used the same platform as the roughly 700 first-cohort repertoires (as reported by a later analysis). Overall study findings and caveats: Some public TCRs appeared in many individuals, while most sequences were rare. The study put under 200 TCR beta chains on its list as cytomegalovirus-associated.

As concerns this clone: The antigen remains undetermined.

The CDR3 runs to 15 residues. Deletions cut 3 bases from V and 7 bases from J, with 16 bases between. CDR1 MDHEN and CDR2 SYDVKM come from the germline V gene. TCRdb's table, derived via immunoSEQ multiplex PCR, lists solely in-frame clones and lacks some. The sample carries around 120,000 clones, roughly 89% recorded once. The sample comprised PBMCs. V and J are TRBV28 and TRBJ2-1; tentatively, D is TRBD2 (6 bases). The TCR sequence derives from a woman between 18 and 30 years old in good health and CMV-seronegative. CDR3 amino acids: CASSLRGKVGNEQFF. DNA of the CDR3: TGTGCCAGCAGTTTGCGCGGGAAAGTGGGAAATGAGCAGTTCTTC.